This T cell receptor beta chain was captured in a study of blood T cell repertoires in COVID-19. Overall study context: Acute and convalescent COVID-19 samples came from the United States, Italy and Spain. PBMCs, B-cell-depleted T cells, or T cells provided the cDNA or gDNA that made up the material.

Original processing methods: Counts of nucleated cells, estimated from reference gene primer amplification, were obtained. Some clones are missing from TCRdb's copy, which holds only in-frame ones; the method was immunoSEQ multiplex PCR. For V, J and clone size, that table is used; D and trimming come from the DNA. The table includes about 180,000 clones, 82% detected once. The CDR3 consists of 15 residues. After removal of 3 bases from V and 0 bases from J, the junction contained 4 bases not matched to a gene. From germline, CDR1 is SGHAT and CDR2 FQNNGV. V gene TRBV11-2 combines with J gene TRBJ2-7; 8 bases are shared with TRBD2. This sequence originates from a woman aged 70-85 years with acute or convalescent COVID-19. Sequenced sample: peripheral blood. DNA for the CDR3: TGTGCCAGCAGCTTCCGGGAGGGCCTCTCCTACGAGCAGTACTTC. This translates into CASSFREGLSYEQYF.